The 21 T cell receptor beta chains in this list originate from one sample, sequenced in a study of T cells in Graves' hyperthyroidism and ophthalmopathy. Amplification yielded TCR beta CDR3 regions, with RNA transcripts as the source. A first-round RT-PCR of the TCR CDR3 used the HTBI primer set. TCRdb called the multiplex PCR reads again in MiXCR, with one record for every CDR3 protein. The table shows about 600,000 distinct CDR3 sequences, with more than 15% occurring only once. The sample taken for sequencing was blood. The receptor source for this set is a woman between 40 and 55 years old with Graves' ophthalmopathy.

Many counts were recorded for this clonotype. J is TRBJ1-5 and V is TRBV6-2 or TRBV6-3; a weak D match, TRBD1 (6 bases). Germline CDR1 is MNHEY and CDR2 is SVGEGT. Trimming shortened V by 5 bases and J by 6 bases, and 11 bases separated the two germline ends. The CDR3 is 13 residues long. The CDR3 DNA is TGTGCCAGCAGTAAGGGGGAAGGTCAGCCCCAGCATTTT. Its protein is CASSKGEGQPQHF.

A remark on this clonotype: An end of the junction differs from the germline gene, which may be a read error. This chain joins TRBV2 and TRBJ2-1; TRBD1 might be the D (6 bases). This CDR3 is built from 13 residues. Germline V gene data show CDR1 as SNHLY and CDR2 as FYNNEI. In DNA form, the CDR3 reads TGTGCCAGCGGTGAATGGACAGACAATGAGCAGTTCTTC. Amino acids: CASGEWTDNEQFF.

This clonotype has a count of ten or more. The rearrangement links TRBV3-1 to TRBJ2-1; TRBD2 matches at 8 bases. Germline values: CDR1 LGHDT, CDR2 YNNKEL (reference sequence). The CDR3 length is 16 residues. V lost 0 bases to trimming and J lost 7 bases; unmatched junction nucleotides: 8. CDR3 DNA sequence: TGTGCCAGCAGCCAAGAGCGGGAGGATTTCTCAAATGAGCAGTTCTTC. Translating gives CASSQEREDFSNEQFF.

This clonotype was seen a handful of times. The CDR3: CASSVSGRSSGANVLTF. The CDR3 DNA reads as TGTGCCAGCAGCGTTAGCGGGAGATCCTCTGGGGCCAACGTCCTGACTTTC. The V and J genes are TRBV7-2 and TRBJ2-6; 9 bases fit TRBD2. The germline V gene encodes CDR1 SGHTA and CDR2 FQGNSA. V dropped 5 bases and J dropped 0; count of bases not matched to a gene: 5. The CDR3 has 17 residues.

This clonotype was seen many times. This chain joins TRBV18 and TRBJ1-2; weak D call: TRBD1 (6 bases). Germline CDR1 reads KGHSH; CDR2 reads LQKENI. This CDR3 has 14 amino acids. Trimming removed 2 bases at V and 4 bases at J, with 11 bases between. The CDR3 reads CASSPEPQGYGYTF. Written as DNA, the CDR3 is TGTGCCAGCTCACCAGAACCACAGGGCTATGGCTACACCTTC.

There are many counts of this clonotype. V is TRBV2 and J is TRBJ2-2; D uncertain. V lost 2 bases, J lost 2 bases, and 12 bases lay in between. CDR3 length equals 16 residues. Germline loops: CDR1 SNHLY, CDR2 FYNNEI. The CDR3 spells CASSEKEQINTGELFF. The CDR3 DNA reads as TGTGCCAGCAGTGAAAAAGAACAGATAAACACCGGGGAGCTGTTTTTT.

The gene calls are TRBV7-6 and TRBJ1-4; D remains ambiguous. Germline V gene sequence: CDR1 SGHVS, CDR2 FNYEAQ. This CDR3 spans 14 amino acids. Trimming stripped 5 bases from V and 2 bases from J, with 9 bases between. Here the CDR3 reads CASSRFGTNEKLFF. The CDR3 bases are TGTGCCAGCAGCCGATTTGGGACTAATGAAAAACTGTTTTTT.

This clonotype was observed at least ten times. CDR3 residues: CASSLASIGYTF. For the CDR3, the DNA is TGTGCCAGCAGTTTAGCCTCCATCGGGTACACCTTC. The chain employs TRBV12-3 or TRBV12-4 and TRBJ1-2; no clear D. The CDR3 is 12 residues long. Between the trimmed V and J ends, which lost 0 bases and 11 bases, there was a span of 10 bases.

This clonotype was picked up many times. The V and J genes are TRBV30 and TRBJ2-3; no firm D call. V lost 8 bases and J 4 bases, leaving 13 bases between the germline ends. The CDR3 extends over 12 amino acids. CDR1 is GTSNPN, CDR2 SVGIG, per germline (reference sequence). CDR3 region: CAGRQMSDTQYF. The CDR3 region has the DNA TGTGCCGGGCGGCAGATGTCAGATACGCAGTATTTT.

The chain employs TRBV5-1 and TRBJ2-6; D is tentatively TRBD1 or TRBD2 (5 bases each). This CDR3 has 15 amino acids. Germline CDR1 SGHRS, CDR2 YFSETQ. The V end lost 0 bases, the J end lost 4 bases, and 8 bases lay between the germline ends. CDR3 in amino acids: CASSLEGTGANVLTF. CDR3 bases: TGCGCCAGCAGCTTGGAGGGGACCGGGGCCAACGTCCTGACTTTC.

The chain links TRBV29-1 to TRBJ1-2, with 9 nucleotides matching TRBD1. Germline CDR1 and CDR2: SQVTM and ANQGSEA. V dropped 4 bases and J dropped 0; count of bases not matched to a gene: 9. The CDR3 loop spans 16 amino acids. CDR3 DNA: TGCAGCGTTGGTGGGAGGACAGGGGAAGCTAACTATGGCTACACCTTC. It codes for CSVGGRTGEANYGYTF.

The V call is TRBV9, the J call TRBJ2-3; D perhaps matches TRBD2 (6 bases). V lost 3 bases and J lost 4, with 12 bases in between. The CDR3 has 14 amino acids. The germline V gene encodes CDR1 SGDLS and CDR2 YYNGEE. In DNA form, the CDR3 reads TGTGCCAGCAGCGCCACCCCGGGGGCAGATACGCAGTATTTT. It is translated as CASSATPGADTQYF.

This clonotype showed up just a few times. The rearrangement links TRBV4-1 to TRBJ1-4, with D perhaps TRBD1 (5 bases). This CDR3 spans 15 amino acids. The germline V gene encodes CDR1 MGHRA and CDR2 YSYEKL. With 4 bases removed from V and 7 bases from J, the gap between germline ends came to 16 bases. This CDR3 is CASSLKRDESEKLFF. The CDR3 DNA reads TGCGCCAGCAGCCTAAAGAGGGACGAGAGTGAAAAACTGTTTTTT.

This clonotype was picked up a small number of times. V usage is TRBV3-1 and J usage is TRBJ1-3; possibly TRBD1 for D (5 bases). The germline V and J ends were trimmed by 0 bases and 5 bases, with 14 bases remaining between them. Per germline, CDR1 LGHDT and CDR2 YNNKEL (reference sequence). The CDR3 is 16 residues long. CDR3 coding DNA: TGTGCCAGCAGCCAAGATTGGCAGGGTGTCAGAAACACCATATATTTT. This sequence encodes CASSQDWQGVRNTIYF.

This clonotype occurred many times. The rearrangement joins TRBV12-3 or TRBV12-4 to TRBJ1-6, with 11 nucleotides matching TRBD1. The CDR3 covers 16 residues. The trim removed 4 bases at V and 9 bases at J, leaving 8 bases unmatched. The CDR3 bases are TGTGCCAGCAGTTCTGAGGGGACAGGGGGTCGTTCACCCCTCCACTTT. Translated: CASSSEGTGGRSPLHF.

The genes are TRBV13 and TRBJ2-1; maybe TRBD2 (6 bases). The CDR3 totals 14 residues. V lost 5 bases to trimming and J lost 10 bases, with 18 bases between them. CDR1 and CDR2 from the germline V gene are PRHDT and FYEKMQ (reference sequence). The CDR3: CASSPGTEGREQFF. The CDR3 DNA reads TGTGCCAGCAGCCCAGGGACTGAAGGGAGGGAGCAGTTCTTC.

A few counts support this clonotype. The rearrangement links TRBV15 to TRBJ1-3, with TRBD1 matching 8 bases. With 1 base clipped from V and 0 bases from J, the junction kept 8 bases outside the gene matches. Germline loops: CDR1 LNHNV, CDR2 YYDKDF (reference sequence). The CDR3 totals 18 residues. The CDR3 protein is CATSRGAGGHDSGNTIYF. CDR3 DNA sequence: TGTGCCACCAGCAGAGGGGCAGGGGGCCACGACTCTGGAAACACCATATATTTT.

This clonotype has a count of ten or more. The chain has TRBV5-1 and TRBJ1-3, with D tentatively TRBD1 (5 bases). Germline V gives CDR1 SGHRS, CDR2 YFSETQ. V lost 1 base and J 0 bases, leaving 11 bases between the germline ends. CDR3 length: 16 amino acids. The CDR3 bases are TGCGCCAGCAGCTTGTGGGACCAGAGCTCTGGAAACACCATATATTTT. This sequence encodes CASSLWDQSSGNTIYF. Together with reference TRBV5-1 and TRBJ1-3, the CDR3 gives the full variable domain: KAGVTQTPRYLIKTRGQQVTLSCSPISGHRSVSWYQQTPGQGLQFLFEYFSETQRNKGNFPGRFSGRQFSNSRSEMNVSTLELGDSALYLCASSLWDQSSGNTIYFGEGSWLTVV.

This clonotype was seen many times. This chain joins TRBV28 and TRBJ2-5; the match to TRBD2 covers 7 bases. This CDR3 has 15 amino acids. CDR1 is MDHEN, CDR2 SYDVKM, per germline. J gave up 5 bases and V 3 bases, and 9 bases lay outside the gene matches. The DNA of the CDR3 is TGTGCCAGCAGTTTTGCCGGGGGGTCAGGGGAGACCCAGTACTTC. It yields the protein CASSFAGGSGETQYF.

This clonotype came up many times. The rearrangement joins TRBV6-2 or TRBV6-3 to TRBJ1-5; D is perhaps TRBD1 (5 bases). Germline V lookup: CDR1 MNHEY, CDR2 SVGEGT. The CDR3 sequence is 13 residues long. Trimming took off 6 bases at V and 1 base at J, with 7 bases between the two ends. In nucleotides, the CDR3 is TGTGCCAGCAGATGGGACAGCAATCAGCCCCAGCATTTT. It is translated as CASRWDSNQPQHF.

As concerns this clonotype: Sequence at one end of the junction differs from germline and may be a read error. In DNA form, the CDR3 reads TGCAGCGTTGGGGGGCTACACAATCAGCTCCAGCATTTT. Amino acids: CSVGGLHNQLQHF. The chain is built from TRBV29-1 and TRBJ1-5; D perhaps matches TRBD1 (6 bases). Germline-derived CDR1 and CDR2 are SQVTM and ANQGSEA. There are 13 residues in the CDR3.